The present TCR beta chain was sequenced within a study of radiation and T cells in renal cell carcinoma (dated by TCRdb to the early 2020s). About the full investigation: In total, more than 50 samples underwent TCR beta sequencing: approximately 26 tumors plus 27 peripheral blood samples. The final blood draw was performed at 4 weeks after radiation, at the same time as nephrectomy. In the roughly 49 samples combined, 4 million to 5 million unique CDR3 nucleotide sequences were found, encoding 2 million to 3 million unique CDR3 amino acid sequences.

Findings and caveats that apply to the study as a whole: In blood, the top tumor clonotypes increased between baseline and 2 weeks post-radiation and then shrank by 4 weeks, which suggests that tumor-resident clones expanded only transiently. Dynamics of the blood repertoire were not tracked past 4 weeks after treatment. Because the trial had a single-armed design, the trial could not examine how radiation dose or scheduling affected the TCR repertoire. Because pretreatment tumor biopsies were not available, the baseline intratumoral presence of clonotypes could not be determined.

TCR beta libraries were generated from genomic DNA with the immunoSEQ kit, following the manufacturer's recommendations. For library preparation, a first multiplex PCR was performed with proprietary primers, followed by a second PCR in which unique barcodes were added, and bead cleanups were performed after each round. A kit-provided positive control reaction and a negative control reaction were included in every sample batch. The final libraries were assessed on an Agilent 4200 TapeStation D1000 ScreenTape, pooled by volume, and quantified by qPCR. Sequencing ran on an Illumina NextSeq500 with a MidOutput 150-cycle cartridge, using 156 Read1 and 15 Index1 cycles with kit custom primers. The pooled library was loaded at about 0.93 pM with around 20% PhiX control spiked in. The original methods were these. Vendor-processed data were analyzed in R, and a clonotype was defined as all T cells sharing the same CDR3 nucleotide sequence. For clone abundance analyses, frequencies were normalized to the 10,000 most abundant clones per sample. Public T cell clones, which averaged fewer than five per sample, were excluded before analysis. Tumor-enriched clonotypes and baseline blood-enriched clonotypes were defined as those with an abundance difference of at least 32-fold between compartments. Clonotypes expanded or contracted between blood time points were identified with a beta-binomial differential abundance model. The Baroni-Urbani and Buser coefficient was used to measure tumor-blood repertoire similarity, and groups were compared with two-tailed Wilcoxon tests in R. Imported from immuneACCESS, the table was reduced by TCRdb to in-frame sequences with V and J called. These copies leave out some clones; in studies compared against another copy, an unresolved V gene accounts for under half, and the cause of the remainder is not known. D and trimming come from the DNA, and the V and J calls and clone size come from that table. The table for this sample lists 120,000 to 150,000 clones; roughly 90% of them were counted only once. The top ten clonotypes cover 17% of the sample.

Worth noting for this clone: The clone's antigen remains unknown. Per-base quality was not reported, and no clone a single base away is much larger than it.

The junction shows trimming of 2 bases on V and 5 bases on J, and the gene matches do not reach 5 bases of it. As encoded in the germline V gene, CDR1 is LGHNA while CDR2 is YNFKEQ. Reading from cysteine to phenylalanine, the CDR3 counts 15 amino acids. Just the 45-base CDR3 DNA is kept, in frame starting at base 1. In light of the paper, this sample's time point label describes: blood 4 weeks post-SBRT, at nephrectomy. Sample treatment or condition, as interpreted from the label and publication: 15 Gy SBRT to primary tumor, nephrectomy 4 weeks later. Samples came from a clinical trial, in which primary renal cell carcinomas received 15 Gy stereotactic body radiation therapy followed by nephrectomy 4 weeks later. Serial peripheral blood from radiation-treated patients was sampled at baseline, 2 weeks and 4 weeks after SBRT to track tumor-enriched clonotypes. Every patient had renal cell carcinoma of clear cell pathology. The QIAamp DNA Blood Mini Kit (Qiagen) was used to prepare genomic DNA for TCR sequencing. The analyses included only samples that passed all quality control checks.

Sequencing used blood, obtained from a patient whose treatment included radiotherapy and nephrectomy. The source of this sequence is a woman in her fifties or sixties with renal cell carcinoma. Rearrangement joined TRBV4-2 to TRBJ2-5; 10 bases in between match TRBD2. The nucleotide sequence reads TGTGCCAGCAGCCAACAAGCGGGAGGGGGGGAGACCCAGTACTTC. This encodes CASSQQAGGGETQYF.